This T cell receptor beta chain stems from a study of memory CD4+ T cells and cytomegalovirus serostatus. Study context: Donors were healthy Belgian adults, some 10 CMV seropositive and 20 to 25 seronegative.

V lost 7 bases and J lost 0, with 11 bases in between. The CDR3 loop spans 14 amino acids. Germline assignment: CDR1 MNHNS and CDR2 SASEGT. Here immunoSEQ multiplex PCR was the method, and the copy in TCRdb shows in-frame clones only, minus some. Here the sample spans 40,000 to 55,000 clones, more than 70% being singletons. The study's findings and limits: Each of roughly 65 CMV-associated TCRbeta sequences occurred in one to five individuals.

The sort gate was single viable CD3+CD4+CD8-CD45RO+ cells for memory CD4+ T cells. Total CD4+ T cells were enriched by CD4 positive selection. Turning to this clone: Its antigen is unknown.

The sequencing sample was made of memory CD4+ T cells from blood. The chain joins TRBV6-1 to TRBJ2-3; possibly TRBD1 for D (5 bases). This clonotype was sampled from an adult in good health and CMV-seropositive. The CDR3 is CASNLQGSTDTQYF. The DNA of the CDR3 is TGTGCCAGCAACCTCCAGGGTAGCACAGATACGCAGTATTTT.